This paragraph reports one TCR beta chain. This entry comes from a study of blood T cells in healthy people across ages. The second PCR ran about 6 to 12 cycles with a sample-barcoded 5' primer and J-beta primers. TCRdb re-analysed the 5' RACE reads in MiXCR, keeping a single row per CDR3 protein. This table holds 600,000 or so distinct CDR3 sequences, roughly 43% found once. This CDR3 comprises 16 residues. The V end was cut by 1 base, the J end by 4 bases, with 16 bases between. Germline V gene lookup returns CDR1 SGHTA and CDR2 FQGNSA. Source material: blood. The source is an elderly man in good health. The V and J genes are TRBV7-2 and TRBJ1-1; weak D call: TRBD1 (5 bases). The CDR3 DNA reads TGTGCCAGCAGCTTAGGCCCTAGGGACGGTGGCACTGAAGCTTTCTTT. It encodes CASSLGPRDGGTEAFF.